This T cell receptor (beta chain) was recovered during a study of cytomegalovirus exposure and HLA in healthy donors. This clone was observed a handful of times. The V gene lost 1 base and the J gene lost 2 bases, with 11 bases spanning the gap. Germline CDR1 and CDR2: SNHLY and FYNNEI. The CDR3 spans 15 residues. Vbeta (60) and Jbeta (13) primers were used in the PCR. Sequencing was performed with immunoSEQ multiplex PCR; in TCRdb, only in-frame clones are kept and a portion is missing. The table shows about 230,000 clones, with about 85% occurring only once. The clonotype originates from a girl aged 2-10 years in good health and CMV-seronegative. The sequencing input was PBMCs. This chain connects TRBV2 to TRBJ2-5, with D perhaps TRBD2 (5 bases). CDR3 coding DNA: TGTGCCAGCAGTGAAGGAGGACTCTATCAAGAGACCCAGTACTTC. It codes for CASSEGGLYQETQYF.